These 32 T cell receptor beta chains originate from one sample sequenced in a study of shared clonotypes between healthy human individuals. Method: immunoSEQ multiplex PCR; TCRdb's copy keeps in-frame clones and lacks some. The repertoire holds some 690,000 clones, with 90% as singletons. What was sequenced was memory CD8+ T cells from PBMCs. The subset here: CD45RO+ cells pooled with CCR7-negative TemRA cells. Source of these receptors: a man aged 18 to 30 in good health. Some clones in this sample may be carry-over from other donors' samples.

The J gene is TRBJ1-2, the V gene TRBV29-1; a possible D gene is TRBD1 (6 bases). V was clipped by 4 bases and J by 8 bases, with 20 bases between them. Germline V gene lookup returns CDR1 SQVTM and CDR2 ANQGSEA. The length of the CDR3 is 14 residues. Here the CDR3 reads CSVAGGSGIIGYTF. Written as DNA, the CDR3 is TGCAGCGTTGCCGGGGGCAGCGGTATTATAGGCTACACCTTC.

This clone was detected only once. CDR3: CASSFMTSGLYEQYF. The CDR3 DNA reads TGTGCCAGCAGCTTCATGACTAGCGGACTCTACGAGCAGTACTTC. The chain carries TRBV28 and TRBJ2-7; 9 nucleotides line up with TRBD2. This CDR3 has 15 residues. Unmatched junction bases numbered 9, after V lost 6 bases and J lost 3 bases. Germline CDR1 is MDHEN and CDR2 is SYDVKM.

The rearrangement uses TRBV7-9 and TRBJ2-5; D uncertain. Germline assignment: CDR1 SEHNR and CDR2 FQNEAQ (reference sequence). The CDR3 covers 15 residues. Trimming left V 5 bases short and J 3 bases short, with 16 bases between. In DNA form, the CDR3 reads TGTGCCAGCAGCCCGACATTTGGGTCTGAAGAGACCCAGTACTTC. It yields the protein CASSPTFGSEETQYF.

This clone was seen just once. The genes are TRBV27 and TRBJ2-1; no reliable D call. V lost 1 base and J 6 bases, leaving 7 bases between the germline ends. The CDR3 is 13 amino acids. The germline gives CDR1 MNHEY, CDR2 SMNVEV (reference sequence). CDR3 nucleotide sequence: TGTGCCAGCAGTTTATTAATGGGCAATGAGCAGTTCTTC. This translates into CASSLLMGNEQFF.

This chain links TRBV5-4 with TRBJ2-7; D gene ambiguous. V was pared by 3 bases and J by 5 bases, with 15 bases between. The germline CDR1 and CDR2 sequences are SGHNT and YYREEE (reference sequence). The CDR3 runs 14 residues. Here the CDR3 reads CASSSRAKYDEQYF. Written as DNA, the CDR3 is TGTGCCAGCAGCTCCCGGGCGAAGTACGACGAGCAGTACTTC.

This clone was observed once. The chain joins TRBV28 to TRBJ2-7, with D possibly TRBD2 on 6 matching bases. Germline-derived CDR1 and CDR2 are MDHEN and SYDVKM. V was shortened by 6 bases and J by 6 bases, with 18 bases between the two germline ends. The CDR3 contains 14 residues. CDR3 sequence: CASRLLAGSAEQYF. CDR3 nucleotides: TGTGCCAGCAGACTTCTCGCGGGATCGGCCGAGCAGTACTTC.

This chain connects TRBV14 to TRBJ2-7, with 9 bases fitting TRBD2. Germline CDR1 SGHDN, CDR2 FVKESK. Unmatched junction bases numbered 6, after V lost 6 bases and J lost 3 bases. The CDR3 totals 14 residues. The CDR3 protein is CASRAAGGRYEQYF. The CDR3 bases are TGTGCCAGCAGAGCAGCGGGAGGTCGCTACGAGCAGTACTTC.

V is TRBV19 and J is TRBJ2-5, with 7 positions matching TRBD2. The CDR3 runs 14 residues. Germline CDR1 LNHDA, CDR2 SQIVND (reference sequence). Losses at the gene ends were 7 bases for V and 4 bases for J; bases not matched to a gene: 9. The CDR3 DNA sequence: TGTGCCAGTACGGGGGGAGGGATCGGAGAGACCCAGTACTTC. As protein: CASTGGGIGETQYF. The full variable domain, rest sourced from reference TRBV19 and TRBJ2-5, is DGGITQSPKYLFRKEGQNVTLSCEQNLNHDAMYWYRQDPGQGLRLIYYSQIVNDFQKGDIAEGYSVSREKKESFPLTVTSAQKNPTAFYLCASTGGGIGETQYFGPGTRLLVL.

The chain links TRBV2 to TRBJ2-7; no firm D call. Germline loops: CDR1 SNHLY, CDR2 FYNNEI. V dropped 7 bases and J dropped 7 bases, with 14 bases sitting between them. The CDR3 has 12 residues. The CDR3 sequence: CASIPGPGEQYF. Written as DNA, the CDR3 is TGTGCCAGCATTCCAGGCCCAGGAGAGCAGTACTTC.

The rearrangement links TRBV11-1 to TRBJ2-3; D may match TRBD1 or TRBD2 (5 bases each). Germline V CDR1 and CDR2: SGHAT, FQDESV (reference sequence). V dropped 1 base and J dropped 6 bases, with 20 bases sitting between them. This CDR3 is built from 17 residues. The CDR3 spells CASSLGDGTGASDTQYF. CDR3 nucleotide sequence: TGTGCCAGCAGCTTAGGGGACGGGACCGGGGCGAGTGATACGCAGTATTTT.

CDR3 sequence reads: CASSPHENNEQFF. The CDR3 DNA follows: TGTGCCAGCAGCCCTCACGAGAACAATGAGCAGTTCTTC. This chain links TRBV28 with TRBJ2-1, with D hard to call. Per the germline V gene, CDR1 is MDHEN and CDR2 is SYDVKM. Trimming cost V 6 bases and J 5 bases, with 11 bases left between them. This CDR3 comprises 13 residues. Looking up the rest from reference TRBV28 and TRBJ2-1 gives the full variable domain: DVKVTQSSRYLVKRTGEKVFLECVQDMDHENMFWYRQDPGLGLRLIYFSYDVKMKEKGDIPEGYSVSREKKERFSLILESASTNQTSMYLCASSPHENNEQFFGPGTRLTVL.

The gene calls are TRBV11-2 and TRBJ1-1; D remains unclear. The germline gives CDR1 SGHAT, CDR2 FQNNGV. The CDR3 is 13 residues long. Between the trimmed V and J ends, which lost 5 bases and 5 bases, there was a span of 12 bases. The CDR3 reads CASSAGMGTEAFF. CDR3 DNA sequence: TGTGCCAGCAGCGCCGGAATGGGGACTGAAGCTTTCTTT.

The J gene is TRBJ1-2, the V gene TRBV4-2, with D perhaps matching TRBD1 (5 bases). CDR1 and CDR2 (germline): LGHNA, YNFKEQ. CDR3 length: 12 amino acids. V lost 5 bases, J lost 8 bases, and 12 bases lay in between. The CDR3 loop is CASSGDSPGYTF. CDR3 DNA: TGTGCCAGCAGCGGAGACAGTCCCGGCTACACCTTC.

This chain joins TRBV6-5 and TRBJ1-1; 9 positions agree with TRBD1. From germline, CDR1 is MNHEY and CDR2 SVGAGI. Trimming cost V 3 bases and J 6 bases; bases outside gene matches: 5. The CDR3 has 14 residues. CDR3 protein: CASSYLGQGPEAFF. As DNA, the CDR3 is TGTGCCAGCAGTTATTTGGGACAGGGTCCTGAAGCTTTCTTT.

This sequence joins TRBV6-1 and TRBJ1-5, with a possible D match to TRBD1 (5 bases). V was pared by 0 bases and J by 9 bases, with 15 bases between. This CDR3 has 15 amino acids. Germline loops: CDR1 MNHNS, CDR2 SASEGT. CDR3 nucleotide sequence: TGTGCCAGCAGTGAAGCCCACCGGGGGTATTGGCCCCAGCATTTT. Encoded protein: CASSEAHRGYWPQHF.

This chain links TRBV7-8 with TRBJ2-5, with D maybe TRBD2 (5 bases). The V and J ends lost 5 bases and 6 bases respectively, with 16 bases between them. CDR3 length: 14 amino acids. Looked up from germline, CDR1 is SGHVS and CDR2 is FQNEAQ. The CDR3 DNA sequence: TGTGCCAGCAGCCCCGGTCCTCGGAGGAAGACCCAGTACTTC. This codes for CASSPGPRRKTQYF.

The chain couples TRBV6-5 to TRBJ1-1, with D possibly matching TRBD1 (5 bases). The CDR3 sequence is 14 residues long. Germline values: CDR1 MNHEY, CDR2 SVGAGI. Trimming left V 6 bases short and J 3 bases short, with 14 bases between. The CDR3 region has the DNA TGTGCCAGCAGCCACTCCAGGGTGGACACTGAAGCTTTCTTT. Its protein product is CASSHSRVDTEAFF.

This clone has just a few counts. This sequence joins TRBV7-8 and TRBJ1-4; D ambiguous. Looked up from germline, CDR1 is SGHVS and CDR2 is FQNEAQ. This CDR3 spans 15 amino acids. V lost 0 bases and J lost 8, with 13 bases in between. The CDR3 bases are TGTGCCAGCAGCTTAGCGGTAGGGTTTAGCGAAAAACTGTTTTTT. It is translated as CASSLAVGFSEKLFF.

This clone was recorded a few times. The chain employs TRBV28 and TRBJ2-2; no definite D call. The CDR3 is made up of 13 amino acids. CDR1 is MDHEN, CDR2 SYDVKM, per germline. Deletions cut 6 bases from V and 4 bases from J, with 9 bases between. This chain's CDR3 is CASSFSFTGELFF. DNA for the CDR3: TGTGCCAGCAGCTTTAGTTTCACCGGGGAGCTGTTTTTT.

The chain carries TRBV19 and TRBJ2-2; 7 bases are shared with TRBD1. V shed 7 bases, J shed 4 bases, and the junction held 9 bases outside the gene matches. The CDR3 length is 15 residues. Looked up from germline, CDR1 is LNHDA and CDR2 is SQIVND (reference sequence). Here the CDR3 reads CASITTGTFTGELFF. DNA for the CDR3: TGTGCCAGTATTACGACAGGGACCTTCACCGGGGAGCTGTTTTTT.

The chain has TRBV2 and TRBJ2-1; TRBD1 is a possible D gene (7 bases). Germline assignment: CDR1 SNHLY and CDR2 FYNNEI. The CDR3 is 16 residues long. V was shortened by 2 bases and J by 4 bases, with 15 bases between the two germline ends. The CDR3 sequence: CASSEIGQGGYNEQFF. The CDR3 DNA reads TGTGCCAGCAGTGAAATTGGGCAGGGGGGATACAATGAGCAGTTCTTC.

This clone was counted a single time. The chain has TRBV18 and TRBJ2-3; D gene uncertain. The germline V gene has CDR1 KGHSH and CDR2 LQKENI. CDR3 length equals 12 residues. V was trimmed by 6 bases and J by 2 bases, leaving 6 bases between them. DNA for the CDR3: TGTGCCAGCTCGCCTTTCACAGATACGCAGTATTTT. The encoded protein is CASSPFTDTQYF.

DNA for the CDR3: TGTGCCAGCAGCTTAGGGCTGTTGGATACGCAGTATTTT. Its translation is CASSLGLLDTQYF. The V and J genes are TRBV11-2 and TRBJ2-3; D unclear. Between the trimmed V and J ends, which lost 1 base and 6 bases, there was a span of 8 bases. The CDR3 runs 13 residues. The V gene's germline CDR1 is SGHAT and CDR2 FQNNGV.

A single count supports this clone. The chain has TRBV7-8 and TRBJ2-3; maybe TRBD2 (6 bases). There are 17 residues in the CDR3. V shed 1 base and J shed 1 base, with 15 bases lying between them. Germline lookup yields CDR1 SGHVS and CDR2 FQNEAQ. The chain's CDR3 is CASSLGAGNKRTDTQYF. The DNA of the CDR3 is TGTGCCAGCAGCTTAGGAGCGGGTAACAAGCGCACAGATACGCAGTATTTT.

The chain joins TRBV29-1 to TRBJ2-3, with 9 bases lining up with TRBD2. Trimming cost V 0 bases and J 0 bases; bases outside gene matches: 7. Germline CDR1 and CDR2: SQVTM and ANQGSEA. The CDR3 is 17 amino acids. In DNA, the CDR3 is TGCAGCGTTGAAGAGGTTAGCGGGAGACTCAGCACAGATACGCAGTATTTT. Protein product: CSVEEVSGRLSTDTQYF.

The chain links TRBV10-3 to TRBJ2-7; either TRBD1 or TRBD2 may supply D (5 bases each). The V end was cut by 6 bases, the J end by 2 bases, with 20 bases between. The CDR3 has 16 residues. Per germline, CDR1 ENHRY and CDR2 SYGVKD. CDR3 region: CAIRSYGAKHAYEQYF. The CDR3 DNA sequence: TGTGCCATCAGGAGCTACGGGGCCAAACATGCCTACGAGCAGTACTTC.

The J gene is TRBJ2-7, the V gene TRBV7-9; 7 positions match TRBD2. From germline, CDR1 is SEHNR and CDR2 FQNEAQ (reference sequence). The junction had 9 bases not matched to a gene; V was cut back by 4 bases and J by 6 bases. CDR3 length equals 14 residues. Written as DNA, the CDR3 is TGTGCCAGCAGCTGGGCGGGAGCTCCGCGCGAGCAGTACTTC. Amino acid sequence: CASSWAGAPREQYF.

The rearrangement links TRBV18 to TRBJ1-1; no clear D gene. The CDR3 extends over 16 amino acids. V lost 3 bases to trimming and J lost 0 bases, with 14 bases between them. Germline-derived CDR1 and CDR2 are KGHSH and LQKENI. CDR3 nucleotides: TGTGCCAGCTCACCGTTAACCAGGCTCATGAACACTGAAGCTTTCTTT. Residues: CASSPLTRLMNTEAFF.

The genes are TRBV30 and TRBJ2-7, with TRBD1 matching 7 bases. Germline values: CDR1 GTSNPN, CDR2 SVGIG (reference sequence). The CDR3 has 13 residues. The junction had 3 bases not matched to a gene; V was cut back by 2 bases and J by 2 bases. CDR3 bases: TGTGCCTGGAGTACAGGGGACACCTACGAGCAGTACTTC. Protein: CAWSTGDTYEQYF.

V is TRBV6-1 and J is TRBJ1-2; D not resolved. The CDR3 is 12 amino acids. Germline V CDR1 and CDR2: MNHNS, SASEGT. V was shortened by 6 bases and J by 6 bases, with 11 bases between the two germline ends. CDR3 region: CASSLGPDGYTF. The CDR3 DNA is TGTGCCAGCAGCCTGGGCCCCGATGGCTACACCTTC.

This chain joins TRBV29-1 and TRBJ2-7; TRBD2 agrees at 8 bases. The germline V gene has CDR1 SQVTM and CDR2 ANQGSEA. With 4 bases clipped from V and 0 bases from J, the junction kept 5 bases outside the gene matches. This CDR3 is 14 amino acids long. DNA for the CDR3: TGCAGCGTTGCAAGCGGGAGTAGCTCCTACGAGCAGTACTTC. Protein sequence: CSVASGSSSYEQYF.

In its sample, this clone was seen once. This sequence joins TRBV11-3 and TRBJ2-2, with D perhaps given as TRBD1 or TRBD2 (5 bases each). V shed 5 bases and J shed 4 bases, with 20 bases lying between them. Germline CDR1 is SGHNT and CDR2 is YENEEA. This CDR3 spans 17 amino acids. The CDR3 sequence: CASSLLSLGGGTGELFF. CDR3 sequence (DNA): TGTGCCAGCAGCCTACTCTCCCTGGGTGGGGGCACCGGGGAGCTGTTTTTT.